What follows is one T cell receptor (beta chain) and its context. A single record per CDR3 protein comes from TCRdb applying MiXCR to the RT-PCR reads. The data hold around 700,000 distinct CDR3 sequences, with 11% to 15% observed a single time. Germline V gives CDR1 DFQATT, CDR2 SNEGSKA (reference sequence). Between the trimmed V and J ends, which lost 2 bases and 3 bases, there was a span of 14 bases. The CDR3 runs 14 residues. Sequenced: memory CD4+ T cells from blood. This chain links TRBV20-1 with TRBJ2-7; D is perhaps TRBD2 (5 bases). This clonotype originated in a female donor in good health, serving as a healthy control. In DNA, the CDR3 is TGCAGTGCTAGACGTGGGAGTGTGAACTACGAGCAGTACTTC. Its protein is CSARRGSVNYEQYF.